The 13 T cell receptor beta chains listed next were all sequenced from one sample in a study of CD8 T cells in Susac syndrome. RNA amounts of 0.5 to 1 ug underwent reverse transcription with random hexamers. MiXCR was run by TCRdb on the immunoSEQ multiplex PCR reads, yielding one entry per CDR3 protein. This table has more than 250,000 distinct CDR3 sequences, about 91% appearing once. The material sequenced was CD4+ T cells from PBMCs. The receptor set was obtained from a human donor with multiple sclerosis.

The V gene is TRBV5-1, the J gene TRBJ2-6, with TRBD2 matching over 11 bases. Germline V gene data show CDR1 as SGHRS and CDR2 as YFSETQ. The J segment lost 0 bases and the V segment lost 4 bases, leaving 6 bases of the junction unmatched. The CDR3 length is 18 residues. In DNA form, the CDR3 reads TGCGCCAGCAGCCCGGGACTAGCGGTTAGCTCTGGGGCCAACGTCCTGACTTTC. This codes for CASSPGLAVSSGANVLTF.

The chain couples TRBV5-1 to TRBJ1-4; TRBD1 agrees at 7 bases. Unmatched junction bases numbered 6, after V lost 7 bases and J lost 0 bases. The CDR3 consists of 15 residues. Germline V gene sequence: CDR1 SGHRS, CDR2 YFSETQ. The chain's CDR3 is CASATTGATNEKLFF. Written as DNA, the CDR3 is TGCGCCAGCGCCACCACAGGGGCAACTAATGAAAAACTGTTTTTT.

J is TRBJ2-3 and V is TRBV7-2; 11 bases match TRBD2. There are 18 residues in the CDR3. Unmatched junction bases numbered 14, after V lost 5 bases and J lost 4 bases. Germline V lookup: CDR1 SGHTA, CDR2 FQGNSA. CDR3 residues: CASSRGRSGRAGADTQYF. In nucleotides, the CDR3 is TGTGCCAGCAGCAGAGGGCGTAGCGGGAGGGCCGGGGCAGATACGCAGTATTTT.

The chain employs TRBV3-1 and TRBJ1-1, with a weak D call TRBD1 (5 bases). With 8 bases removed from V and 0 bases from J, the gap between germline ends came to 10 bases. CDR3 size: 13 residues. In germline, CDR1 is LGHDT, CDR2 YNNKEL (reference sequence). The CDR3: CASRAGLNTEAFF. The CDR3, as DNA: TGTGCCAGCCGGGCAGGGCTGAACACTGAAGCTTTCTTT.

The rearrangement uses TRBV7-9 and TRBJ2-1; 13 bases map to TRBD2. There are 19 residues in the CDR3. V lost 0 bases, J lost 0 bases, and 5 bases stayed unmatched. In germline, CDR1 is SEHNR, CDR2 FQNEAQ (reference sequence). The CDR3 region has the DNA TGTGCCAGCAGCTTAGCGCTGGGACTAGCGGGACCCTCCTACAATGAGCAGTTCTTC. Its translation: CASSLALGLAGPSYNEQFF.

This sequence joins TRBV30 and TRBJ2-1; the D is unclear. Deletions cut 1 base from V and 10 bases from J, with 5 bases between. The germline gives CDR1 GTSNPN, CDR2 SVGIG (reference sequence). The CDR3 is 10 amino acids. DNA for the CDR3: TGTGCCTGGAGTGATCGGGAGCAGTTCTTC. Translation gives CAWSDREQFF.

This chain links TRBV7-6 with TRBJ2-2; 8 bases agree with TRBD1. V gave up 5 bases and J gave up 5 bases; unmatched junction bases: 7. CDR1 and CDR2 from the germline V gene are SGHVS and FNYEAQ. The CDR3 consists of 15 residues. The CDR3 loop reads CASSRNRGTTGELFF. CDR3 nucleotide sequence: TGTGCCAGCAGCCGAAACAGGGGGACGACCGGGGAGCTGTTTTTT.

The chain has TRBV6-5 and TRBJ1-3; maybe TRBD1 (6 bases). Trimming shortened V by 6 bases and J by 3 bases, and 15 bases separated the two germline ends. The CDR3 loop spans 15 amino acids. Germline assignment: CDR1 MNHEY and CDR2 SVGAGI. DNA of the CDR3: TGTGCCAGCAGGGAAACAGGGTTAGGTGGAAACACCATATATTTT. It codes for CASRETGLGGNTIYF.

CDR3 in DNA: TGTGCCTGGAGTGGCGGGGGGGCTGTTATCTATACGCAGTATTTT. Its protein product is CAWSGGGAVIYTQYF. The gene calls are TRBV30 and TRBJ2-3; TRBD2 matches 9 bases. Germline V gene lookup returns CDR1 GTSNPN and CDR2 SVGIG (reference sequence). With 1 base clipped from V and 7 bases from J, the junction kept 9 bases outside the gene matches. This CDR3 region has 15 residues.

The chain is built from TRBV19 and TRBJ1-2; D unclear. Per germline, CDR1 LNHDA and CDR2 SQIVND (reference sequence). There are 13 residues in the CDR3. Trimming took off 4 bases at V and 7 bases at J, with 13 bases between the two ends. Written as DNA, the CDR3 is TGTGCCAGTAGTAGCAGACCCGAGGGTGGCTACACCTTC. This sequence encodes CASSSRPEGGYTF.

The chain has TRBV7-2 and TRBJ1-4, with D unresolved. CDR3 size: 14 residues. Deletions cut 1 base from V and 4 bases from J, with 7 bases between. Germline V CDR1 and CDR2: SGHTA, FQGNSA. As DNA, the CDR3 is TGTGCCAGCAGCTTAGGGGGAGTTAATGAAAAACTGTTTTTT. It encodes CASSLGGVNEKLFF. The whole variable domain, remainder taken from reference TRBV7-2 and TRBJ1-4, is GAGVSQSPSNKVTEKGKDVELRCDPISGHTALYWYRQSLGQGLEFLIYFQGNSAPDKSGLPSDRFSAERTGGSVSTLTIQRTQQEDSAVYLCASSLGGVNEKLFFGSGTQLSVL.

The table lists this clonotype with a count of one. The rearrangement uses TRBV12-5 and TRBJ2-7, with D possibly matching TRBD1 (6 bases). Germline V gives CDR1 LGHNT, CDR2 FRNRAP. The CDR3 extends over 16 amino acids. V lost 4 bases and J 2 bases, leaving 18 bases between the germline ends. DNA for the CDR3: TGTGCTAGTGGTTCTGCGTCCGGGACAAGAACCTACGAGCAGTACTTC. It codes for CASGSASGTRTYEQYF.

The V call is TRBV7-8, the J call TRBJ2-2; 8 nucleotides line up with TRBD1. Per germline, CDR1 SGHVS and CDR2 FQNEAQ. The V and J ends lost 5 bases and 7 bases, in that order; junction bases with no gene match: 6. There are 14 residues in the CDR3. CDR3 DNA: TGTGCCAGCAGCCACAGGGGGAAGGGCGGGGAGCTGTTTTTT. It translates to CASSHRGKGGELFF. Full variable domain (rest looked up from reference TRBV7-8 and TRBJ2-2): GAGVSQSPRYKVAKRGQDVALRCDPISGHVSLFWYQQALGQGPEFLTYFQNEAQLDKSGLPSDRFFAERPEGSVSTLKIQRTQQEDSAVYLCASSHRGKGGELFFGEGSRLTVL.